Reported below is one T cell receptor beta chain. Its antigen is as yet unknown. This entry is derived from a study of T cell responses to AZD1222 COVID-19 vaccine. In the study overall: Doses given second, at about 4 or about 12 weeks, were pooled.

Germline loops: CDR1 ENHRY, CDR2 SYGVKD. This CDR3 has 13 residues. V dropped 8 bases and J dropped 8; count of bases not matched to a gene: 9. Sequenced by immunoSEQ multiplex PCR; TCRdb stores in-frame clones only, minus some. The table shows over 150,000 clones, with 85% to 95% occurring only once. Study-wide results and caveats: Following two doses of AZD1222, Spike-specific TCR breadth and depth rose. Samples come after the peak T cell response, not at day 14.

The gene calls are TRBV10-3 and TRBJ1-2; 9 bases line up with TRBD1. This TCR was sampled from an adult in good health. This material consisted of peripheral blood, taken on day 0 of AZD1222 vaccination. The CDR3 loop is CAILLQGAIGYTF. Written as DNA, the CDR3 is TGTGCCATCCTTTTACAGGGGGCTATAGGCTACACCTTC.